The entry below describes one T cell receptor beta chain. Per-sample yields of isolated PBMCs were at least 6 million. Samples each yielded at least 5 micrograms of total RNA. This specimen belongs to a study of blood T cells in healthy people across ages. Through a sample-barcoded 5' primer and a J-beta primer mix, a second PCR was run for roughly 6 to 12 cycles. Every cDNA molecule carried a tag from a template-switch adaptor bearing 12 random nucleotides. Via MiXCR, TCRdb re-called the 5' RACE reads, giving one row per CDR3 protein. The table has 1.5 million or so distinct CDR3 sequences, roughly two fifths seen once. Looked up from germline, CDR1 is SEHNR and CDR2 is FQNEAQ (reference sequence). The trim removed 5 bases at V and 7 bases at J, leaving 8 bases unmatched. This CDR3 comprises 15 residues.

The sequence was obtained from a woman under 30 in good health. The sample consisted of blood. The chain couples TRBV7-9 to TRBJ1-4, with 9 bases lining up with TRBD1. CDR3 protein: CASSPPGQGFEKLFF. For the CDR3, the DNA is TGTGCCAGCAGCCCACCGGGACAGGGATTTGAAAAACTGTTTTTT.